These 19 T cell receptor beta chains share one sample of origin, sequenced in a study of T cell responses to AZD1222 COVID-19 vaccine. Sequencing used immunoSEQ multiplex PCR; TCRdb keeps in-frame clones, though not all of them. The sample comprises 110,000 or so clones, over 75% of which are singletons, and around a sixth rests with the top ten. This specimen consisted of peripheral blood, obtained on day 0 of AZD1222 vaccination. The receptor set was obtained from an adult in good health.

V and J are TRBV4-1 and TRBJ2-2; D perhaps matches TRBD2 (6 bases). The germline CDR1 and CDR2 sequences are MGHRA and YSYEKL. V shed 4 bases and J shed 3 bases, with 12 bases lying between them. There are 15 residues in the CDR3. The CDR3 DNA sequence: TGCGCCAGCAGCCCACCACCGGGGGACACCGGGGAGCTGTTTTTT. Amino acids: CASSPPPGDTGELFF.

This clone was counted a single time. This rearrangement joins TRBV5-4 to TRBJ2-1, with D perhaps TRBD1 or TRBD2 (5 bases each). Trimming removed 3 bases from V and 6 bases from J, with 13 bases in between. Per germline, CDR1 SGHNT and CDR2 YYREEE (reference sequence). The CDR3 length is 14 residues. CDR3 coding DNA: TGTGCCAGCAGCTCCCCGGGACGGTCCAATGAGCAGTTCTTC. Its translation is CASSSPGRSNEQFF.

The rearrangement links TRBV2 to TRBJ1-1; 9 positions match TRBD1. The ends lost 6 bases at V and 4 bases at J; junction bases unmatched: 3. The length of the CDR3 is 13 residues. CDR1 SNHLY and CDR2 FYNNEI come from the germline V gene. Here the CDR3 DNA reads TGTGCCAGCAGCCGGGACAGGGCCACTGAAGCTTTCTTT. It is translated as CASSRDRATEAFF.

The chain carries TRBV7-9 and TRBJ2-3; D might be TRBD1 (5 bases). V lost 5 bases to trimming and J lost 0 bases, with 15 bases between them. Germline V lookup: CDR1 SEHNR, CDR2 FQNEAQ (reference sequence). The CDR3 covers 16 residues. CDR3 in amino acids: CASSPLQVPSTDTQYF. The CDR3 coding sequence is TGTGCCAGCAGCCCCTTACAGGTCCCCAGCACAGATACGCAGTATTTT.

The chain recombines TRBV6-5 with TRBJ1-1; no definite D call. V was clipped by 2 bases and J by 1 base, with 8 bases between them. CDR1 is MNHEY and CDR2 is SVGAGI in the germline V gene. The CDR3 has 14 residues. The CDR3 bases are TGTGCCAGCAGTTACGCGAGGTGGAACACTGAAGCTTTCTTT. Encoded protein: CASSYARWNTEAFF.

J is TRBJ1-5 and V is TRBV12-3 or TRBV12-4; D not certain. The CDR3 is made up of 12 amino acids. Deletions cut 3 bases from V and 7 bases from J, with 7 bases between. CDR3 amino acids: CASSFGEQPQHF. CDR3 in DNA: TGTGCCAGCAGTTTCGGGGAGCAGCCCCAGCATTTT.

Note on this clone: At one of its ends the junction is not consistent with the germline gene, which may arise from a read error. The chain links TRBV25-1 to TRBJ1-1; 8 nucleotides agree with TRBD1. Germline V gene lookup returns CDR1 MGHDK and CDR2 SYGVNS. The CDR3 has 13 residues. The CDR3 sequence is CAGRETGDTEAFF. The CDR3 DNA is TGTGCCGGCAGGGAGACAGGGGATACTGAAGCTTTCTTT.

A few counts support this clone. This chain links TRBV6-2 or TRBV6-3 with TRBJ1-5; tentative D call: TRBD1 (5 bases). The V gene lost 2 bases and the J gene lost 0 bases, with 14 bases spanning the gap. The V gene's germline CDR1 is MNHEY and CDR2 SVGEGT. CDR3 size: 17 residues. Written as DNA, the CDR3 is TGTGCCAGCAGTTACGCGGGACCGATTTTTAGCAATCAGCCCCAGCATTTT. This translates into CASSYAGPIFSNQPQHF.

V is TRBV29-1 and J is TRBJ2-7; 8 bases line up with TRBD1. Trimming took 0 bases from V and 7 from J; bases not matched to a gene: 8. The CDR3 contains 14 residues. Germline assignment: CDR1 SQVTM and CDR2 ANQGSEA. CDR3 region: CSVEDGTGVGEQYF. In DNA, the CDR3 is TGCAGCGTTGAAGACGGGACAGGTGTGGGGGAGCAGTACTTC.

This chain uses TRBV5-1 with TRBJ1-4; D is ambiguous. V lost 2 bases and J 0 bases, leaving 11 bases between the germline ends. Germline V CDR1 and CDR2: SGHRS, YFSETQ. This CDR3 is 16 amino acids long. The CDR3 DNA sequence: TGCGCCAGCAGCTTTCAGCCCTACCCAACTAATGAAAAACTGTTTTTT. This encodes CASSFQPYPTNEKLFF.

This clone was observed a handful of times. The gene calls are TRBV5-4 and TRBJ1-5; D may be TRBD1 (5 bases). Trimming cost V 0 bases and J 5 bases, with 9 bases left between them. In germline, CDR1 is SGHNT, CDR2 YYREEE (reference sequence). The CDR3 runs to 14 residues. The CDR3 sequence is CASSLGGGDQPQHF. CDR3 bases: TGTGCCAGCAGCTTGGGGGGGGGAGATCAGCCCCAGCATTTT.

The CDR3 DNA reads TGTGCCAGCAGTTACAGGGGACAGAGCTACGAGCAGTACTTC. As protein: CASSYRGQSYEQYF. The chain is built from TRBV6-5 and TRBJ2-7, with 7 bases lining up with TRBD1. Germline lookup yields CDR1 MNHEY and CDR2 SVGAGI. The CDR3 has 14 amino acids. J lost 3 bases, V lost 2 bases, and 4 bases had no gene match.

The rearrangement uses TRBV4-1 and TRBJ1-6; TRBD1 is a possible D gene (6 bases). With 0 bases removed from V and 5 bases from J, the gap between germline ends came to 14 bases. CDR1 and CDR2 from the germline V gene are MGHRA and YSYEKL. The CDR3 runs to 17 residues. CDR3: CASSQDRARGNNSPLHF. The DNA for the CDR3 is TGCGCCAGCAGCCAAGATCGTGCCAGGGGAAATAATTCACCCCTCCACTTT.

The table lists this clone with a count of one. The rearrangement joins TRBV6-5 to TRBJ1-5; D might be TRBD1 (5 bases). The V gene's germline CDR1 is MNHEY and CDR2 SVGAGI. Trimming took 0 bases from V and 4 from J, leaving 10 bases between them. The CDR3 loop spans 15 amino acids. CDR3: CASSYSSRENQPQHF. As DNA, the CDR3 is TGTGCCAGCAGTTACTCGAGCAGGGAAAATCAGCCCCAGCATTTT.

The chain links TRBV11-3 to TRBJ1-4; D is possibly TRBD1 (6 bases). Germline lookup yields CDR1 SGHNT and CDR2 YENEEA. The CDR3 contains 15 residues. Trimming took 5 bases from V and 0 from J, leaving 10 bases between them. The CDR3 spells CASSPGVATNEKLFF. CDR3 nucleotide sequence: TGTGCCAGCAGCCCAGGGGTAGCAACTAATGAAAAACTGTTTTTT. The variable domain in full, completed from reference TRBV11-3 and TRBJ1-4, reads EAGVVQSPRYKIIEKKQPVAFWCNPISGHNTLYWYLQNLGQGPELLIRYENEEAVDDSQLPKDRFSAERLKGVDSTLKIQPAELGDSAVYLCASSPGVATNEKLFFGSGTQLSVL.

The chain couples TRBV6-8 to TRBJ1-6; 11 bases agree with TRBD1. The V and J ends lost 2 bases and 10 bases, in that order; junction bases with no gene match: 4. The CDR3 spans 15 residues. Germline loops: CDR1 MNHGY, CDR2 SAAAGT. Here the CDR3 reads CASSYTGQGGSPLHF. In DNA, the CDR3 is TGTGCCAGCAGTTACACGGGACAGGGGGGATCACCCCTCCACTTT.

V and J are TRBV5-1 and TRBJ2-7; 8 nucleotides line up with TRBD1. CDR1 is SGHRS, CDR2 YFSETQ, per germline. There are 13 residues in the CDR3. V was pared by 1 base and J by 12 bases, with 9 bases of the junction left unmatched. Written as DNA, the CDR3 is TGCGCCAGCAGCTTGAACCTGCAGGGGGCTTGGTACTTC. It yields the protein CASSLNLQGAWYF.

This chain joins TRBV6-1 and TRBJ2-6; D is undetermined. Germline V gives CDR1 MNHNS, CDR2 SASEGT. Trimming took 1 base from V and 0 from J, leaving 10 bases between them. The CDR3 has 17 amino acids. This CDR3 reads CASSEVGPTSGANVLTF. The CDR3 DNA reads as TGTGCCAGCAGTGAAGTGGGCCCCACCTCTGGGGCCAACGTCCTGACTTTC.

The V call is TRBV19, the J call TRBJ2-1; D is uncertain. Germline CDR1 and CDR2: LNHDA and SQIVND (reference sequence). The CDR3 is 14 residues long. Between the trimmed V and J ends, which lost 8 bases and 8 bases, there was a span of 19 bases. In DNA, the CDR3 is TGTGCCAGTCAAAGGGCGTCTCCACGTGATGAGCAGTTCTTC. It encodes CASQRASPRDEQFF.